The rows below give T cell receptor beta chains drawn from one sample of a study of CD8 T cells in Susac syndrome. Each CDR3 protein gets one entry after TCRdb re-called the immunoSEQ multiplex PCR reads with MiXCR. The table has roughly 75,000 distinct CDR3 sequences, roughly 93% seen once. Specimen: CD4+ T cells from PBMCs. The receptors derive from a human donor with Susac syndrome. Both conserved end residues are part of each CDR3. The D gene is left open where the match is weak. Clone size is stated in some rows and not others, as once, few, many or a class when expanded.

>NA|NA|TRBJ2-1|TRBV12-3/TRBV12-4
CASSPGRNEQFF
TGTGCCAGCAGTCCCGGCCGCAATGAGCAGTTCTTC
>NA|TRBD1|TRBJ2-7|TRBV7-9
CASSSYLGQRDGEQYF
TGTGCCAGCAGCTCTTACTTGGGACAGCGAGACGGCGAGCAGTACTTC
>NA|NA|TRBJ2-5|TRBV10-3
CAISERTLGETQYF
TGTGCCATCAGTGAAAGGACGCTAGGGGAGACCCAGTACTTC
>NA|NA|TRBJ2-3|TRBV5-4
CASSSTPPVPGADTQYF
TGTGCCAGCAGCTCGACCCCCCCCGTACCGGGAGCAGATACGCAGTATTTT
>NA|NA|TRBJ2-7|TRBV5-1
CASTPGQSEGEQYF
TGCGCCAGCACCCCGGGACAGTCGGAGGGTGAGCAGTACTTC
>NA|NA|TRBJ2-7|TRBV6-5
CASSYPKEGLSPVVYEQYF
TGTGCCAGCAGTTACCCGAAGGAAGGGCTTTCCCCGGTGGTCTACGAGCAGTACTTC
>NA|NA|TRBJ1-1|TRBV28
CASSSFLSTEAFF
TGTGCCAGCAGTTCATTCCTTTCCACTGAAGCTTTCTTT
>NA|TRBD1|TRBJ2-2|TRBV4-3
CASSQVSGGNGELFF
TGCGCCAGCAGCCAAGTATCAGGGGGCAACGGGGAGCTGTTTTTT
>NA|NA|TRBJ2-7|TRBV5-1
CASSFGPYEQYF
TGCGCCAGCAGCTTCGGACCGTACGAGCAGTACTTC
>NA|NA|TRBJ1-1|TRBV5-1
CVSGREKNTEAFF
TGCGTTTCGGGGCGGGAGAAGAACACTGAAGCTTTCTTT
>once|NA|TRBJ2-7|TRBV19
CASSKGGANTYEQYF
TGTGCCAGTAGTAAAGGGGGGGCGAATACCTACGAGCAGTACTTC
>NA|NA|TRBJ2-4|TRBV29-1
CSVTVSKNIQYF
TGCAGCGTTACCGTCTCCAAAAACATTCAGTACTTC
>few|NA|TRBJ2-7|TRBV29-1
CSVITGSRSYEQYF
TGCAGCGTTATAACGGGGTCGCGCTCCTACGAGCAGTACTTC
>NA|TRBD2|TRBJ2-7|TRBV5-1
CASSLAGGSVYEQYF
TGCGCCAGCAGCTTGGCGGGGGGTTCGGTGTACGAGCAGTACTTC
>NA|NA|TRBJ2-2|TRBV7-3
CASSPGITGELFF
TGTGCCAGCAGCCCAGGGATCACCGGGGAGCTGTTTTTT
>NA|TRBD2|TRBJ2-1|TRBV7-8
CASSLMLAGVEQFF
TGTGCCAGCAGCTTAATGCTAGCGGGGGTTGAGCAGTTCTTC
>NA|NA|TRBJ2-5|TRBV11-3
CASSPGANQETQYF
TGTGCCAGCAGCCCTGGGGCAAACCAAGAGACCCAGTACTTC
>NA|TRBD1|TRBJ1-2|TRBV3-1
CASRYRGATDGYTF
TGTGCCAGCAGATACAGGGGGGCTACGGATGGCTACACCTTC
>NA|NA|TRBJ1-1|TRBV6-5
CASSYQTGTEAFF
TGTGCCAGCAGTTACCAGACAGGCACTGAAGCTTTCTTT